This TCR beta chain stems from a study of cytomegalovirus exposure and HLA in healthy donors. With 3 bases clipped from V and 12 bases from J, the junction kept 4 bases outside the gene matches. The germline V gene has CDR1 MNHEY and CDR2 SMNVEV (reference sequence). This CDR3 is built from 12 residues. The PCR contained 60 Vbeta and 13 Jbeta primers. Produced via immunoSEQ multiplex PCR; TCRdb's table is partial and in-frame only. This sample has tens of thousands of clones; around 82% occur once, and the top ten carry under 12%. The rearrangement uses TRBV27 and TRBJ2-1; TRBD2 matches at 8 bases. The TCR was taken from a young woman in good health and CMV-seropositive. The sample comprised PBMCs. The CDR3 protein is CASSFGTSTQFF. The CDR3 DNA sequence: TGTGCCAGCAGTTTCGGGACTAGTACGCAGTTCTTC.